A single sample is the source of the 4 T cell receptor beta chains below, sequenced in a study of T cell clones after liver transplantation. Libraries were prepared by immunoSEQ multiplex PCR; TCRdb keeps only in-frame clonotypes and omits some of them. The table records tens of thousands of clones, about 82% of them present only once. The material sequenced was CD4+ T cells from blood, taken 46 months after liver transplant. Every receptor here comes from a human patient who received a liver transplant. Some T cells may arise from the graft donor.

The chain recombines TRBV5-1 with TRBJ2-2, with TRBD1 identical over 9 bases. The CDR3 extends over 15 amino acids. The germline CDR1 and CDR2 sequences are SGHRS and YFSETQ. Trimming cost V 1 base and J 7 bases; bases outside gene matches: 5. The CDR3: CASSLPQGADGELFF. The DNA of the CDR3 is TGCGCCAGCAGCTTGCCACAGGGGGCGGACGGGGAGCTGTTTTTT.

The chain has TRBV21-1 and TRBJ2-4. TRBV21-1 corresponds to a pseudogene. There are 17 residues in the CDR3. The CDR3: CASRYFIATARKNIQYF. The CDR3 DNA is TGTGCCAGCAGGTATTTTATAGCTACAGCAAGAAAAAACATTCAGTACTTC.

The CDR3 coding sequence is TGCGCCAGCAGCCCCCCAGGGGGGACCTACAATGAGCAGTTCTTC. This codes for CASSPPGGTYNEQFF. The rearrangement uses TRBV5-1 and TRBJ2-1, with D tentatively TRBD1 (7 bases). CDR1 is SGHRS and CDR2 is YFSETQ in the germline V gene. The CDR3 is 15 amino acids. V lost 4 bases to trimming and J lost 2 bases, with 13 bases between them.

V is TRBV6-6 and J is TRBJ1-1, with D possibly being TRBD1 (6 bases). Germline CDR1 is MNHNY and CDR2 is SVGAGI (reference sequence). The CDR3 is 14 amino acids. Trimming removed 4 bases from V and 2 bases from J, with 11 bases in between. As DNA, the CDR3 is TGTGCCAGCAGTTCGCAGGGGCTTAACACTGAAGCTTTCTTT. Its translation: CASSSQGLNTEAFF.